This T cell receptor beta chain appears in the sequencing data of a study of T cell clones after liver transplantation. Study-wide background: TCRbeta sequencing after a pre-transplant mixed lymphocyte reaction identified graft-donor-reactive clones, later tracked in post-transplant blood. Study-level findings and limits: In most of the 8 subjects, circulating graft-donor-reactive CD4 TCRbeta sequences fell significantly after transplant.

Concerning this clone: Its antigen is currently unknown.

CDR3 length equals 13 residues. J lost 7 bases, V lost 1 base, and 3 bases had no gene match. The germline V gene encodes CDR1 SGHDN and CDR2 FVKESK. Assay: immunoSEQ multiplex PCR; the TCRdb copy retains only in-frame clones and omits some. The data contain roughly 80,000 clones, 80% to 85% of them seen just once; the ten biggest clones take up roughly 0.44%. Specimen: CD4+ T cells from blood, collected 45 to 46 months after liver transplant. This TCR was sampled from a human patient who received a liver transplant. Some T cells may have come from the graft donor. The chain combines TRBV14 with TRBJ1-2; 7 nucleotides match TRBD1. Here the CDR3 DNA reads TGTGCCAGCAGCCAAGGACAGGGCGGTGGCTACACCTTC. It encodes CASSQGQGGGYTF.